This TCR beta chain is drawn from a study of shared clonotypes between healthy human individuals. Overall study findings and caveats: Non-shared clonotypes displayed generation probabilities falling below those of clonotypes present in all four donors.

As to this clone: Its antigen is still unknown.

Several immunoSEQ plates received, in even portions, the genomic DNA of each subset. In the original workflow: Without quality scores, immunoSEQ junctional reads could not be filtered like full-length reads. Repertoires were generated with immunoSEQ multiplex PCR, while TCRdb's copy carries only in-frame clones and drops some. The V and J calls and the clone size are those of that table, but D and trimming were determined from the DNA. The table lists 550,000 to 850,000 clones, 72% of them singletons. Germline V CDR1 and CDR2: SNHLY, FYNNEI. The germline V and J ends were trimmed by 5 bases and 4 bases, with 15 bases remaining between them. The CDR3 extends over 14 amino acids.

The clonotype comes from a woman aged 30 to 39 in good health. Source material: memory CD4+ T cells sorted from blood. Subset of the sample: CD45RA-negative fraction. This chain connects TRBV2 to TRBJ2-7; TRBD1 is a possible D gene (6 bases). The CDR3 here is CASSTGWTVYEQYF. For the CDR3, the DNA is TGTGCCAGCAGTACAGGTTGGACAGTTTACGAGCAGTACTTC. The full variable domain, completed using reference TRBV2 and TRBJ2-7, is EPEVTQTPSHQVTQMGQEVILRCVPISNHLYFYWYRQILGQKVEFLVSFYNNEISEKSEIFDDQFSVERPDGSNFTLKIRSTKLEDSAMYFCASSTGWTVYEQYFGPGTRLTVT.